The clone carrying this T cell receptor beta chain was detected only once. The sample is drawn from a study of control samples from healthy donors and cancer patients. Germline CDR1 and CDR2: SGHTA and FQGTGA. The CDR3 contains 13 residues. Trimming pared 5 bases from V and 1 base from J, leaving 8 bases between. Some clones are missing from TCRdb's copy, which holds only in-frame ones; the method was immunoSEQ multiplex PCR. This table has 150,000 to 200,000 clones, roughly 91% appearing once. Sequences were obtained from blood. The sequence was obtained from a man younger than 35 in good health. The genes are TRBV7-3 and TRBJ1-1; D unresolved. CDR3 DNA sequence: TGTGCCAGCAGCCGTTACCCGAACACTGAAGCTTTCTTT. This gives the protein CASSRYPNTEAFF. Filled out from reference TRBV7-3 and TRBJ1-1, the complete variable domain reads GAGVSQTPSNKVTEKGKYVELRCDPISGHTALYWYRQSLGQGPEFLIYFQGTGAADDSGLPNDRFFAVRPEGSVSTLKIQRTERGDSAVYLCASSRYPNTEAFFGQGTRLTVV.